The 5 T cell receptor beta chains presented below share a single source sample, sequenced in a study of blood T cell repertoires in COVID-19. TCRdb's table, derived via immunoSEQ multiplex PCR, lists solely in-frame clones and lacks some. The table has under 200,000 clones, around 85% seen once. Sequenced material: peripheral blood. Receptors originate from an elderly woman with acute or convalescent COVID-19.

The rearrangement links TRBV6-5 to TRBJ1-1, with 8 positions matching TRBD1. CDR1 is MNHEY and CDR2 is SVGAGI in the germline V gene. J was trimmed by 3 bases and V by 2 bases; bases with no gene match: 8. This CDR3 is built from 16 residues. The CDR3 reads CASSYGTGGSDTEAFF. As DNA, the CDR3 is TGTGCCAGCAGTTACGGTACAGGGGGATCTGACACTGAAGCTTTCTTT.

In DNA, the CDR3 is TGTGCCAGCAGACCTCCGGGACAGGCTAATGGCTACACCTTC. It yields the protein CASRPPGQANGYTF. The J gene is TRBJ1-2, the V gene TRBV27, with TRBD1 matching 8 bases. CDR3 length: 14 amino acids. Germline V gene sequence: CDR1 MNHEY, CDR2 SMNVEV (reference sequence). V gave up 6 bases and J gave up 6 bases; unmatched junction bases: 9.

The V gene is TRBV19, the J gene TRBJ1-2, with 8 bases that match TRBD1. The CDR3 extends over 16 amino acids. Germline lookup yields CDR1 LNHDA and CDR2 SQIVND (reference sequence). J gave up 4 bases and V 2 bases, and 9 bases lay outside the gene matches. CDR3 protein: CASSIPRQGIAYGYTF. The CDR3 DNA reads TGTGCCAGTAGTATACCTAGACAGGGGATCGCCTATGGCTACACCTTC.

This clone appeared a single time. The chain joins TRBV5-1 to TRBJ2-3; D uncertain. The CDR3 spans 14 residues. Trimming left V 5 bases short and J 8 bases short, with 18 bases between. The germline CDR1 and CDR2 sequences are SGHRS and YFSETQ. CDR3 loop: CASREEAESFTQYF. CDR3 sequence (DNA): TGCGCCAGCAGAGAGGAAGCTGAGTCGTTTACGCAGTATTTT. Combining the CDR3 with reference TRBV5-1 and TRBJ2-3 gives the whole variable domain KAGVTQTPRYLIKTRGQQVTLSCSPISGHRSVSWYQQTPGQGLQFLFEYFSETQRNKGNFPGRFSGRQFSNSRSEMNVSTLELGDSALYLCASREEAESFTQYFGPGTRLTVL.

This clone was observed once. The rearrangement links TRBV2 to TRBJ2-7, with TRBD2 matching over 8 bases. V dropped 4 bases and J dropped 1; count of bases not matched to a gene: 6. CDR1 SNHLY and CDR2 FYNNEI come from the germline V gene. The CDR3 has 15 amino acids. The CDR3, as DNA: TGTGCCAGCAGTGGCCTAGCGGGTGATTCCTACGAGCAGTACTTC. This encodes CASSGLAGDSYEQYF.